This TCR beta chain originates from a study of cytomegalovirus exposure and HLA in healthy donors. Study-level points and caveats: TCR beta V segments were, for the most part, productive about 87% or about 30% of the time in an earlier analysis. Highly shared variants forming one cluster were likely a sequencing artifact.

The germline CDR1 and CDR2 sequences are SNHLY and FYNNEI. The V end lost 6 bases, the J end lost 1 base, and 13 bases lay between the germline ends. CDR3 length: 15 residues. On this clone itself: Its antigen is undetermined.

Primers for the PCR totalled 60 Vbeta and 13 Jbeta. The protocol was immunoSEQ multiplex PCR, while the TCRdb copy is restricted to in-frame clones and leaves out a portion. This table holds 200,000 or so clones, approximately 78% found once. The genes are TRBV2 and TRBJ2-1; weak D call: TRBD1 (6 bases). This sequence originates from a woman in her late teens or twenties in good health and CMV-seronegative. The sample was PBMCs. As DNA, the CDR3 is TGTGCCAGCAGACCCGGGACAAGTTCCTACAATGAGCAGTTCTTC. This translates into CASRPGTSSYNEQFF. Combining the CDR3 with reference TRBV2 and TRBJ2-1 gives the whole variable domain EPEVTQTPSHQVTQMGQEVILRCVPISNHLYFYWYRQILGQKVEFLVSFYNNEISEKSEIFDDQFSVERPDGSNFTLKIRSTKLEDSAMYFCASRPGTSSYNEQFFGPGTRLTVL.